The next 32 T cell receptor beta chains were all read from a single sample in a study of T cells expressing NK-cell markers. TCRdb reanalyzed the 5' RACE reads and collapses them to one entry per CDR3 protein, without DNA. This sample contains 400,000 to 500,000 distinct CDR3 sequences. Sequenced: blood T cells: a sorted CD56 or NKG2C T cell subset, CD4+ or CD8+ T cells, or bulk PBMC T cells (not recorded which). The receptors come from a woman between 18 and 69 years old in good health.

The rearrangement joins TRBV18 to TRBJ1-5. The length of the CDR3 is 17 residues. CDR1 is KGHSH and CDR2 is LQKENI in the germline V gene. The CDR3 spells CASSPQGAVYGNQPQHF.

The CDR3 region is CASSTGQGLGNEQFF. The V gene is TRBV5-1, the J gene TRBJ2-1; TCRdb reports TRBD1, a call that lacks DNA to check it against. The CDR3 has 15 amino acids. CDR1 is SGHRS, CDR2 YFSETQ, per germline.

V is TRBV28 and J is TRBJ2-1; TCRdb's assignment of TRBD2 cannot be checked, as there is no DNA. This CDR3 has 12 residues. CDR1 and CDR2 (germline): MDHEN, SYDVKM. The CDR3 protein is CASSLTLREQFF.

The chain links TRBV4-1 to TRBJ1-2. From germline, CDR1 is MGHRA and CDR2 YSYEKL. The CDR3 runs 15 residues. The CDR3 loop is CASSQGQTDNYGYTF.

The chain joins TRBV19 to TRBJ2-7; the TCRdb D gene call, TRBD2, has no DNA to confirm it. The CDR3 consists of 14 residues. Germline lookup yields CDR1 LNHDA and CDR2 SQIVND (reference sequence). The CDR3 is CASSAGLASYEQYF.

CDR3 amino acids: CASSPWKGGSPLHF. The gene calls are TRBV7-9 and TRBJ1-6. Germline assignment: CDR1 SEHNR and CDR2 FQNEAQ (reference sequence). The CDR3 has 14 amino acids.

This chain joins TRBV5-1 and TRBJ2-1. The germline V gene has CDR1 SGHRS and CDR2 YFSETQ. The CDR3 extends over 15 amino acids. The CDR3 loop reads CASSLAQAAFGEQFF.

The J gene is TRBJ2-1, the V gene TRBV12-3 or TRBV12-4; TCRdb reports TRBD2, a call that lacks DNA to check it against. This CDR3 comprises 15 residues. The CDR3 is CASSAPGLGGDEQFF.

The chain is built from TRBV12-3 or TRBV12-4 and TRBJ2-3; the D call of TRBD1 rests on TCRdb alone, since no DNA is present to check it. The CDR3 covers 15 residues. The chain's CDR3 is CASSPGQALVDTQYF.

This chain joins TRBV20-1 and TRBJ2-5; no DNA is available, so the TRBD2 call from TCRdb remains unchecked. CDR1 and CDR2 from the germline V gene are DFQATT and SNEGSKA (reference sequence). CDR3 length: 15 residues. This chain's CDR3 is CSARGLAGVGETQYF.

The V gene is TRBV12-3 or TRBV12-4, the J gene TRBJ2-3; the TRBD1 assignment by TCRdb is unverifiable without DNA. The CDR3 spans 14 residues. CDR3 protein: CASSPGGGADTQYF.

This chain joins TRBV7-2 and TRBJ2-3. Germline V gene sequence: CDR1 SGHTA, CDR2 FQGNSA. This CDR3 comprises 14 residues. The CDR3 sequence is CASSLSGRTDTQYF.

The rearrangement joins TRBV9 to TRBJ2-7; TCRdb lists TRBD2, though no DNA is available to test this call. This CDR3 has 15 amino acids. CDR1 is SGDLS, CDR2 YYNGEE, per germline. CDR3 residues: CASSVGLAPWNEQYF.

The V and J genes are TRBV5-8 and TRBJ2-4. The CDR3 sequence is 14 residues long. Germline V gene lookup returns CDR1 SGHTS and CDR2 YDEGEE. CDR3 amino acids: CASSLDVAKNIQYF.

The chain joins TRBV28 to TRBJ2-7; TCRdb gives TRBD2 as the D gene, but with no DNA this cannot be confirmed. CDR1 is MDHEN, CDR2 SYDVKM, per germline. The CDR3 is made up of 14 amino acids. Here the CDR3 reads CASSSRVEFYEQYF.

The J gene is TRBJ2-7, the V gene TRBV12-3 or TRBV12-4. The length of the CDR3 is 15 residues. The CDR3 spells CASSSLGRTTYEQYF.

The CDR3 spells CASSLAGGRGLNTEAFF. V is TRBV5-5 and J is TRBJ1-1; the D call of TRBD1 rests on TCRdb alone, since no DNA is present to check it. Per the germline V gene, CDR1 is SGHKS and CDR2 is YYEKEE (reference sequence). The CDR3 contains 17 residues. Filled out from reference TRBV5-5 and TRBJ1-1, the complete variable domain reads DAGVTQSPTHLIKTRGQQVTLRCSPISGHKSVSWYQQVLGQGPQFIFQYYEKEERGRGNFPDRFSARQFPNYSSELNVNALLLGDSALYLCASSLAGGRGLNTEAFFGQGTRLTVV.

This chain's CDR3 is CASMRSGSYEQYF. The chain combines TRBV19 with TRBJ2-7; TCRdb names TRBD1, which stays unverified in the absence of DNA. CDR1 and CDR2 from the germline V gene are LNHDA and SQIVND (reference sequence). The CDR3 totals 13 residues.

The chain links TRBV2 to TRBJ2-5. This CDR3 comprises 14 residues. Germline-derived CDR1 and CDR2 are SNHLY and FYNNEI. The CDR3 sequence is CASSFTWYQETQYF.

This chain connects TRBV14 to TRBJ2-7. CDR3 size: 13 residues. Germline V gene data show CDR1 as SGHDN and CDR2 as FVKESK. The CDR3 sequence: CASSPINYNEQYF. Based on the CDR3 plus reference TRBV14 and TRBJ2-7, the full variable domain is EAGVTQFPSHSVIEKGQTVTLRCDPISGHDNLYWYRRVMGKEIKFLLHFVKESKQDESGMPNNRFLAERTGGTYSTLKVQPAELEDSGVYFCASSPINYNEQYFGPGTRLTVT.

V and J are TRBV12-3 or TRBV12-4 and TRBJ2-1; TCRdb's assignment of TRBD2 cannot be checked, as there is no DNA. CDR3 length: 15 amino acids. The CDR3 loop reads CASKSIGETYNEQFF.

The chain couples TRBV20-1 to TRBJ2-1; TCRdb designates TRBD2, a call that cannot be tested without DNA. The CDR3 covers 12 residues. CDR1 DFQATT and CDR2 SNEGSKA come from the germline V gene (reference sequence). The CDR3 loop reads CSASGRSNEQFF.

The CDR3 region is CASSLGRQASMNTEAFF. The J gene is TRBJ1-1, the V gene TRBV7-6. Germline V CDR1 and CDR2: SGHVS, FNYEAQ. The CDR3 is made up of 17 amino acids.

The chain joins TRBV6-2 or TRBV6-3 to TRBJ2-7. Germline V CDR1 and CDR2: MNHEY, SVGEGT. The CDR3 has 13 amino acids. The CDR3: CASSYREVWEQYF.

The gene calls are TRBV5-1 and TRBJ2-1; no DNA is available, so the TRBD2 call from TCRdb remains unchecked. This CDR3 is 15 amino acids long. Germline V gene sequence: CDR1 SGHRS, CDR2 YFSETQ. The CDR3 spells CASSIGTSGNNEQFF.

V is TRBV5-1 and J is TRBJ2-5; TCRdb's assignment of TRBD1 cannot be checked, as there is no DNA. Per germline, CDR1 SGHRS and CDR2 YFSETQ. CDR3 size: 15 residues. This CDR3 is CASSPPGQGLETQYF. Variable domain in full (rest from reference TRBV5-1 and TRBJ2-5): KAGVTQTPRYLIKTRGQQVTLSCSPISGHRSVSWYQQTPGQGLQFLFEYFSETQRNKGNFPGRFSGRQFSNSRSEMNVSTLELGDSALYLCASSPPGQGLETQYFGPGTRLLVL.

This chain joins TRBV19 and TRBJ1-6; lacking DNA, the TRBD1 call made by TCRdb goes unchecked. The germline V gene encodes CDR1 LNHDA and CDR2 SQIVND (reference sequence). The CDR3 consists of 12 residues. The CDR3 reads CASIPPPSPLHF.

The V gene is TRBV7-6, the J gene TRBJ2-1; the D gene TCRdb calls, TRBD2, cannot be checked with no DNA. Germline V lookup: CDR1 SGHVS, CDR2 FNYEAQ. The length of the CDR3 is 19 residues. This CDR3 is CASSLVGRTSGGKVNEQFF.

Here the CDR3 reads CASSEVGEQFF. J is TRBJ2-1 and V is TRBV2. Germline V gene lookup returns CDR1 SNHLY and CDR2 FYNNEI. This CDR3 is built from 11 residues.

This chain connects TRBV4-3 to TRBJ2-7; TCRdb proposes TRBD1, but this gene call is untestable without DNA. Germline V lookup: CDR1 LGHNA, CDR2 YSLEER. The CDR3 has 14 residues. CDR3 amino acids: CASSHLRDTYEQYF.

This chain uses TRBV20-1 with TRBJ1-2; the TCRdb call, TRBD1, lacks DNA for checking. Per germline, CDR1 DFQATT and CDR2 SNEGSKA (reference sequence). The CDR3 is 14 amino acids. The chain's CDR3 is CSASPRDSNYGYTF.

This CDR3 is CASSQEWAGVTDTQYF. V usage is TRBV4-3 and J usage is TRBJ2-3; TCRdb reports TRBD1, a call that lacks DNA to check it against. Looked up from germline, CDR1 is LGHNA and CDR2 is YSLEER. The CDR3 has 16 amino acids.